The 19 T cell receptor beta chains presented below share a single source sample, sequenced in a study of OX40 agonist ivuxolimab in advanced cancers. Only in-frame clones appear in the TCRdb table, and some are missing; sequencing was by immunoSEQ multiplex PCR. The sample records 75,000 to 95,000 clones, around nine tenths being singletons. The sample was CD4+ or CD8+ T cells sorted from blood, taken in a trial of the OX40 agonist ivuxolimab. These receptors were obtained from an adult with an advanced solid tumor such as melanoma, head and neck, liver or kidney cancer.

This clone was observed a single time. The chain is built from TRBV13 and TRBJ1-2; D is unresolved. The CDR3 is made up of 13 amino acids. The V and J ends lost 2 bases and 6 bases respectively, with 10 bases between them. CDR1 and CDR2 (germline): PRHDT, FYEKMQ (reference sequence). The CDR3 nucleotides are TGTGCCAGCAGCTTACGGGTGGTGGATGGCTACACCTTC. It yields the protein CASSLRVVDGYTF.

This clone came up a few times. V is TRBV28 and J is TRBJ1-5; perhaps TRBD1 as D (6 bases). Between the trimmed V and J ends, which lost 2 bases and 9 bases, there was a span of 14 bases. CDR1 MDHEN and CDR2 SYDVKM come from the germline V gene. The CDR3 has 14 amino acids. DNA for the CDR3: TGTGCCAGCAGTTTACCTATGGGACATCTGCCCCAGCATTTT. Its protein product is CASSLPMGHLPQHF.

This clone occurred a few times. This rearrangement joins TRBV2 to TRBJ2-5; 10 bases align to TRBD1. The CDR3 is made up of 14 amino acids. Germline V gene data show CDR1 as SNHLY and CDR2 as FYNNEI. Trimming took 7 bases from V and 2 from J; bases not matched to a gene: 4. The CDR3 DNA reads TGTGCCAGCACGGGACAGGGGATTCAAGAGACCCAGTACTTC. It codes for CASTGQGIQETQYF. Together with reference TRBV2 and TRBJ2-5, the CDR3 gives the full variable domain: EPEVTQTPSHQVTQMGQEVILRCVPISNHLYFYWYRQILGQKVEFLVSFYNNEISEKSEIFDDQFSVERPDGSNFTLKIRSTKLEDSAMYFCASTGQGIQETQYFGPGTRLLVL.

The rearrangement uses TRBV4-2 and TRBJ2-6, with 9 bases identical to TRBD2. Per germline, CDR1 LGHNA and CDR2 YNFKEQ. The CDR3 covers 19 residues. Trimming at V came to 0 bases and at J to 2 bases, leaving 8 bases not matched to a gene. CDR3 DNA sequence: TGTGCCAGCAGCCAAGATCTTATTAGCGGGGGTACTGGGGCCAACGTCCTGACTTTC. It translates to CASSQDLISGGTGANVLTF.

DNA of the CDR3: TGTGCCAGCAGCCCCCGACAGGGGGGTGAGCAGTTCTTC. It encodes CASSPRQGGEQFF. This chain connects TRBV7-3 to TRBJ2-1, with 9 bases fitting TRBD1. The ends lost 5 bases at V and 9 bases at J; junction bases unmatched: 5. Germline assignment: CDR1 SGHTA and CDR2 FQGTGA. The CDR3 consists of 13 residues.

The V and J genes are TRBV4-1 and TRBJ1-6; no clear D. Germline CDR1 is MGHRA and CDR2 is YSYEKL. Deletions cut 4 bases from V and 11 bases from J, with 12 bases between. The CDR3 sequence is 13 residues long. The CDR3 DNA reads TGCGCCAGCAGCCGCCCGGCCGGCCCACCCCTCCACTTT. Translated: CASSRPAGPPLHF.

The gene calls are TRBV11-1 and TRBJ2-3; 7 bases are shared with TRBD2. Germline V gene sequence: CDR1 SGHAT, CDR2 FQDESV (reference sequence). Germline trimming cut 5 bases from V and 6 bases from J; bases unmatched to any gene: 14. The CDR3 totals 16 residues. CDR3 amino acids: CASSNTLAGEVDTQYF. CDR3 coding DNA: TGTGCCAGCAGCAATACCTTGGCGGGGGAGGTGGATACGCAGTATTTT. The full variable domain, with the rest looked up from reference TRBV11-1 and TRBJ2-3, is EAEVAQSPRYKITEKSQAVAFWCDPISGHATLYWYRQILGQGPELLVQFQDESVVDDSQLPKDRFSAERLKGVDSTLKIQPAELGDSAMYLCASSNTLAGEVDTQYFGPGTRLTVL.

The chain employs TRBV6-5 and TRBJ1-6, with D maybe TRBD1 (5 bases). The germline V and J ends were trimmed by 4 bases and 4 bases, with 14 bases remaining between them. In germline, CDR1 is MNHEY, CDR2 SVGAGI. The length of the CDR3 is 16 residues. This CDR3 is CASSFGGSSYNSPLHF. CDR3 coding DNA: TGTGCCAGCAGTTTCGGGGGTTCCTCGTATAATTCACCCCTCCACTTT.

This clone was detected once. The chain has TRBV10-3 and TRBJ1-1; 10 bases are a match to TRBD1. Germline V CDR1 and CDR2: ENHRY, SYGVKD. V lost 6 bases to trimming and J lost 5 bases; unmatched junction nucleotides: 3. This CDR3 has 13 residues. CDR3 in amino acids: CAISGTGETEAFF. CDR3 DNA sequence: TGTGCCATCAGCGGGACAGGGGAAACTGAAGCTTTCTTT.

The rearrangement links TRBV7-9 to TRBJ1-5, with a tentative D call TRBD1 (6 bases). The germline gives CDR1 SEHNR, CDR2 FQNEAQ (reference sequence). V was shortened by 5 bases and J by 1 base, with 9 bases between the two germline ends. This CDR3 has 14 residues. CDR3 nucleotides: TGTGCCAGCAGCAACACAGGGAGCAATCAGCCCCAGCATTTT. It translates to CASSNTGSNQPQHF.

This chain uses TRBV6-5 with TRBJ2-2, with D unresolved. CDR3 size: 14 residues. Germline CDR1 reads MNHEY; CDR2 reads SVGAGI. Trimming pared 7 bases from V and 2 bases from J, leaving 11 bases between. In nucleotides, the CDR3 is TGTGCCAGCAATCCGGATCCAAACACCGGGGAGCTGTTTTTT. Its translation: CASNPDPNTGELFF.

The chain combines TRBV6-6 with TRBJ1-5; 8 bases agree with TRBD1. Germline assignment: CDR1 MNHNY and CDR2 SVGAGI (reference sequence). This CDR3 has 13 amino acids. V lost 5 bases and J lost 5; bases outside the gene matches: 2. The CDR3 spells CASSLTGDQPQHF. Written as DNA, the CDR3 is TGTGCCAGCAGTCTGACAGGGGATCAGCCCCAGCATTTT.

The genes are TRBV5-4 and TRBJ1-1; D gene unclear. The CDR3 has 14 residues. Germline-derived CDR1 and CDR2 are SGHNT and YYREEE (reference sequence). Trimming took 0 bases from V and 1 from J, leaving 7 bases between them. CDR3 DNA: TGTGCCAGCAGCTTGGACCAAACGAACACTGAAGCTTTCTTT. Translating gives CASSLDQTNTEAFF.

The chain joins TRBV15 to TRBJ2-2, with 7 bases lining up with TRBD1. V lost 6 bases, J lost 1 base, and 2 bases stayed unmatched. The CDR3 contains 14 residues. The germline V gene encodes CDR1 LNHNV and CDR2 YYDKDF (reference sequence). Here the CDR3 DNA reads TGTGCCACCAGAGGGGGCCTGAACACCGGGGAGCTGTTTTTT. This translates into CATRGGLNTGELFF.

The V call is TRBV7-2, the J call TRBJ2-3, with 7 bases aligning to TRBD1. J gave up 1 base and V 5 bases, and 6 bases lay outside the gene matches. This CDR3 spans 15 amino acids. The germline V gene has CDR1 SGHTA and CDR2 FQGNSA. CDR3 loop: CASSPGTAGTDTQYF. CDR3 coding DNA: TGTGCCAGCAGCCCTGGGACAGCCGGCACAGATACGCAGTATTTT.

The V and J genes are TRBV4-2 and TRBJ1-2; 9 bases match TRBD1. This CDR3 spans 15 amino acids. J lost 5 bases, V lost 4 bases, and 8 bases had no gene match. Per the germline V gene, CDR1 is LGHNA and CDR2 is YNFKEQ. DNA of the CDR3: TGTGCCAGCAGCCGGCACGGACAGGGGACATATGGCTACACCTTC. Translating gives CASSRHGQGTYGYTF.

The chain couples TRBV28 to TRBJ2-3, with 10 bases fitting TRBD2. CDR1 and CDR2 from the germline V gene are MDHEN and SYDVKM. The CDR3 is 15 amino acids. J lost 5 bases, V lost 6 bases, and 8 bases had no gene match. CDR3 sequence: CASRNSGGPLDTQYF. CDR3 coding DNA: TGTGCCAGCAGGAATAGCGGGGGGCCGCTAGATACGCAGTATTTT.

The chain employs TRBV5-4 and TRBJ1-2; 8 bases are shared with TRBD1. The CDR3 has 17 residues. Germline assignment: CDR1 SGHNT and CDR2 YYREEE (reference sequence). V was clipped by 0 bases and J by 5 bases; unmatched bases: 12. CDR3 DNA sequence: TGTGCCAGCAGCTTGGCCCTCGGACAGGGCGCGTCTTATGGCTACACCTTC. This codes for CASSLALGQGASYGYTF.

The gene calls are TRBV28 and TRBJ1-3; TRBD1 agrees at 7 bases. V gave up 1 base and J gave up 0 bases; unmatched junction bases: 3. The germline CDR1 and CDR2 sequences are MDHEN and SYDVKM. This CDR3 is 16 amino acids long. The CDR3 region has the DNA TGTGCCAGCAGTTTATTTCAGGGGGACTCTGGAAACACCATATATTTT. Translation gives CASSLFQGDSGNTIYF.